This T cell receptor beta chain was found in a study of regulatory T cells in long-lasting Graves disease. Regarding the study as a whole: TRBV28, TRBJ1-2 and TRBJ2-5 emerged as the favored segments in persistent disease.

Concerning this clonotype itself: What it binds is unknown. A read error may produce the germline difference seen at one junction end.

TCR beta libraries were built with iRepertoire HTBI primers and Arm-PCR of CDR3 regions. From the multiplex PCR reads, TCRdb called clonotypes with MiXCR, one entry per CDR3 protein. The data contain around 250,000 distinct CDR3 sequences, over 20% of them seen just once; the ten biggest clones take up approximately 15%. Time point here: newly diagnosed GD, antithyroid drugs for less than 3 months. Scientists built the TCR library using RNA that was extracted from PBMCs. Per germline, CDR1 LNHDA and CDR2 SQIVND (reference sequence). This CDR3 is 14 amino acids long. The V and J genes are TRBV19 and TRBJ2-6, with D unresolved. The TCR sequence derives from a female donor with Graves disease. The sequencing used peripheral blood mononuclear cells (PBMCs), collected at new diagnosis, from a patient treated with antithyroid drugs. CDR3 sequence reads: CASNISPGANVLTF. The CDR3 nucleotides read TGTGCCAGTAATATATCCCCTGGGGCCAACGTCCTGACTTTC. Variable domain in full (rest from reference TRBV19 and TRBJ2-6): DGGITQSPKYLFRKEGQNVTLSCEQNLNHDAMYWYRQDPGQGLRLIYYSQIVNDFQKGDIAEGYSVSREKKESFPLTVTSAQKNPTAFYLCASNISPGANVLTFGAGSRLTVL.